This T cell receptor beta chain derives from a study of cytomegalovirus exposure and HLA in healthy donors. Study-level findings and limits: In a later analysis, donors in an Asian-associated ancestry cluster reportedly had fewer N-insertions in productive TCRs than the cohort mean. Segments of the TCR beta V type were, in most cases, productive about 87% or about 30% of the time in an earlier analysis. The analysis excluded some indistinguishable V segments, including TRBV6-2 and TRBV6-3.

The CDR3 sequence is 12 residues long. Germline loops: CDR1 MDHEN, CDR2 SYDVKM. V was clipped by 3 bases and J by 8 bases, with 7 bases between them. Primers: 60 Vbeta forward and 13 Jbeta reverse. TCRdb keeps only in-frame clones here, not all; method: immunoSEQ multiplex PCR. The sample shows around 170,000 clones, roughly 77% of them seen only once. On this clone: Its antigen is not identified.

This chain connects TRBV28 to TRBJ1-4; D not certain. The source material was PBMCs. This receptor was taken from a woman aged 50 to 65 in good health and CMV-seropositive. The CDR3 bases are TGTGCCAGCAGTTTCCTTACAGAAAAACTGTTTTTT. Translation: CASSFLTEKLFF.